Listed below are T cell receptor beta chains from one sample, sequenced in a study of monozygotic twins with inflammatory bowel disease. After re-calling the 5' RACE reads, TCRdb lists one entry per CDR3 protein, DNA absent. This sample's clone table lists 90,000 to 110,000 distinct CDR3 sequences. Sequenced input: blood. These receptors were obtained from a human donor with ulcerative colitis or Crohn's disease, or a healthy co-twin of an affected twin (not recorded which). Both conserved end residues are part of each CDR3.

cdr3_aa	v_call	j_call
CASSLAPRGYTKAFF	TRBV7-8	TRBJ1-1
CASSPRASGANVLTF	TRBV9	TRBJ2-6
CAWSVFRRNTEAFF	TRBV30	TRBJ1-1
CASRFDPGNGYTF	TRBV12-3/TRBV12-4	TRBJ1-2
CASSLDGGYTGELFF	TRBV5-1	TRBJ2-2
CASSRDRVYEQYF	TRBV7-2	TRBJ2-7
CASRGLARYEQYF	TRBV5-1	TRBJ2-7
CASRTDYYEQYF	TRBV27	TRBJ2-7
CASSPAPTGNNSPLHF	TRBV5-1	TRBJ1-6
CASSRVGNSYEQYF	TRBV7-3	TRBJ2-7
CASSPRASERYNEQFF	TRBV5-1	TRBJ2-1
CAISSGQGATEAFF	TRBV10-3	TRBJ1-1
CSVGGTGSYGYTF	TRBV29-1	TRBJ1-2
CAISGAGAEAFF	TRBV10-3	TRBJ1-1
CASSRTLSGETQYF	TRBV5-1	TRBJ2-5
CASSVGGPNDEQFF	TRBV21-1	TRBJ2-1
CASSRARHTQYF	TRBV7-9	TRBJ2-3
CASSPQQGERTEAFF	TRBV18	TRBJ1-1
CGAQDSGNTIYF	TRBV6-6	TRBJ1-3
CATQKRGTGQPQHF	TRBV12-3/TRBV12-4	TRBJ1-5